These 21 T cell receptor beta chains were all obtained from the same sample, sequenced in a study of shared clonotypes between healthy human individuals. The assay was immunoSEQ multiplex PCR, and TCRdb's table has in-frame clones only and misses some. Of 2 million to 2.5 million clones listed, approximately 95% are singletons. Sequenced input: naive CD4+ T cells sorted from blood. The subset was: CD45RA+ positively selected. These receptors originate from a man aged 18-30 years in good health.

This chain links TRBV6-5 with TRBJ2-3; 10 nucleotides match TRBD2. Germline CDR1 is MNHEY and CDR2 is SVGAGI. V trimming: 5 bases; J trimming: 7 bases; junction bases outside the gene matches: 9. The CDR3 covers 15 residues. DNA of the CDR3: TGTGCCAGCAGTACCCCTAGCGGGGGTACAAATACGCAGTATTTT. It encodes CASSTPSGGTNTQYF.

This clone came up a few times. The V gene is TRBV19, the J gene TRBJ2-7; 9 bases fit TRBD2. CDR1 and CDR2 (germline): LNHDA, SQIVND (reference sequence). The CDR3 spans 16 residues. V lost 6 bases, J lost 4 bases, and 13 bases stayed unmatched. The CDR3 is CASREASAGGPYEQYF. In DNA form, the CDR3 reads TGTGCCAGTAGAGAAGCATCGGCGGGAGGGCCGTACGAGCAGTACTTC.

This clone appeared a single time. The rearrangement joins TRBV6-5 to TRBJ2-5; 13 bases map to TRBD2. The CDR3 spans 16 residues. CDR1 is MNHEY and CDR2 is SVGAGI in the germline V gene. V shed 4 bases, J shed 1 base, and the junction held 3 bases outside the gene matches. CDR3: CASSWTSGGFQETQYF. The DNA of the CDR3 is TGTGCCAGCAGTTGGACTAGCGGGGGTTTCCAAGAGACCCAGTACTTC.

The CDR3 is CASSQDGGHRSYNEQFF. The CDR3 nucleotides are TGTGCCAGCAGCCAGGACGGCGGACACCGCTCCTACAATGAGCAGTTCTTC. The rearrangement links TRBV14 to TRBJ2-1; D possibly corresponds to TRBD1 (5 bases). The CDR3 is made up of 17 amino acids. The V end lost 3 bases, the J end lost 0 bases, and 15 bases lay between the germline ends. Germline CDR1 SGHDN, CDR2 FVKESK.

The chain joins TRBV7-2 to TRBJ2-1, with D unresolved. V lost 1 base, J lost 3 bases, and 10 bases lay in between. The germline V gene encodes CDR1 SGHTA and CDR2 FQGNSA. The CDR3 is 15 amino acids. The CDR3 DNA reads as TGTGCCAGCAGCTTAGGAGACTTCAACTACAATGAGCAGTTCTTC. Amino acid sequence: CASSLGDFNYNEQFF.

In its sample, this clone was seen once. This chain uses TRBV2 with TRBJ2-3; TRBD1 matches 8 bases. The V and J ends lost 6 bases and 3 bases, in that order; junction bases with no gene match: 5. Germline V CDR1 and CDR2: SNHLY, FYNNEI. The CDR3 sequence is 14 residues long. The CDR3 DNA reads as TGTGCCAGCAGACGACAGGGGACGACAGATACGCAGTATTTT. Protein sequence: CASRRQGTTDTQYF.

The V and J genes are TRBV6-5 and TRBJ1-3, with 10 bases aligning to TRBD1. The CDR3 runs 15 residues. The V gene's germline CDR1 is MNHEY and CDR2 SVGAGI. After removal of 5 bases from V and 3 bases from J, the junction contained 4 bases not matched to a gene. The CDR3 DNA follows: TGTGCCAGCAGTCGACAGGGGGCAGGTGGAAACACCATATATTTT. Its translation is CASSRQGAGGNTIYF.

The chain carries TRBV7-6 and TRBJ2-5; 11 nucleotides align to TRBD1. The CDR3 consists of 15 residues. Per the germline V gene, CDR1 is SGHVS and CDR2 is FNYEAQ. Germline trimming cut 5 bases from V and 1 base from J; bases unmatched to any gene: 3. Written as DNA, the CDR3 is TGTGCCAGCAGCATCGGGACAGGGGGCCAAGAGACCCAGTACTTC. This gives the protein CASSIGTGGQETQYF. Supplemented by reference TRBV7-6 and TRBJ2-5, the full variable domain reads GAGVSQSPRYKVTKRGQDVALRCDPISGHVSLYWYRQALGQGPEFLTYFNYEAQQDKSGLPNDRFSAERPEGSISTLTIQRTEQRDSAMYRCASSIGTGGQETQYFGPGTRLLVL.

Regarding this clone: The sample holds other DNA sequences that translate to the same CDR3. J is TRBJ1-1 and V is TRBV28; TRBD1 is a possible D gene (6 bases). Trimming cost V 5 bases and J 1 base, with 8 bases left between them. CDR3 length: 13 residues. CDR1 and CDR2 (germline): MDHEN, SYDVKM. The CDR3 DNA reads TGTGCCAGCAGTAGACAGGCGAACACTGAAGCTTTCTTT. It yields the protein CASSRQANTEAFF.

The chain carries TRBV7-2 and TRBJ1-1, with D unclear. Per the germline V gene, CDR1 is SGHTA and CDR2 is FQGNSA. This CDR3 is 12 amino acids long. The ends were cut back, 4 bases at V and 3 bases at J, with 6 bases in the middle. In nucleotides, the CDR3 is TGTGCCAGCAGCTCCCAGTACACTGAAGCTTTCTTT. This sequence encodes CASSSQYTEAFF.

V and J are TRBV30 and TRBJ1-3; no reliable D call. Between the trimmed V and J ends, which lost 0 bases and 4 bases, there was a span of 10 bases. Germline CDR1 is GTSNPN and CDR2 is SVGIG (reference sequence). The CDR3 is made up of 14 amino acids. The CDR3 nucleotides read TGTGCCTGGAGTGTCGGGCTCCCAGGAAACACCATATATTTT. As protein: CAWSVGLPGNTIYF.

The CDR3, as DNA: TGCGCCAGCAGCCAAGCCGCCGGGACAGGGGACTCCTACGAGCAGTACTTC. Its protein product is CASSQAAGTGDSYEQYF. The chain joins TRBV4-1 to TRBJ2-7; 10 bases align to TRBD1. Germline loops: CDR1 MGHRA, CDR2 YSYEKL. The J segment lost 0 bases and the V segment lost 1 base, leaving 6 bases of the junction unmatched. This CDR3 has 17 residues.

The V and J genes are TRBV5-1 and TRBJ1-6; D possibly corresponds to TRBD1 (5 bases). CDR3 size: 15 residues. Trimming cost V 0 bases and J 8 bases, with 12 bases left between them. Germline assignment: CDR1 SGHRS and CDR2 YFSETQ. This CDR3 is CASSLVGGRDSPLHF. Written as DNA, the CDR3 is TGCGCCAGCAGCTTGGTCGGGGGTCGGGATTCACCCCTCCACTTT.

CDR3 residues: CAWTGDRVLPYGYTF. CDR3 bases: TGTGCCTGGACGGGGGACAGGGTGCTCCCTTATGGCTACACCTTC. V and J are TRBV30 and TRBJ1-2, with TRBD1 identical over 9 bases. This CDR3 is 15 amino acids long. The V segment lost 4 bases and the J segment 5 bases; nucleotides outside the gene matches: 11. Germline V lookup: CDR1 GTSNPN, CDR2 SVGIG (reference sequence). Full variable domain (remainder filled in from reference TRBV30 and TRBJ1-2): SQTIHQWPATLVQPVGSPLSLECTVEGTSNPNLYWYRQAAGRGLQLLFYSVGIGQISSEVPQNLSASRPQDRQFILSSKKLLLSDSGFYLCAWTGDRVLPYGYTFGSGTRLTVV.

CDR3 residues: CASSQGLSNTGELFF. CDR3 bases: TGCGCCAGCAGCCAAGGACTATCGAACACCGGGGAGCTGTTTTTT. The chain recombines TRBV5-1 with TRBJ2-2, with TRBD2 as a possible D gene (6 bases). Trimming pared 4 bases from V and 0 bases from J, leaving 10 bases between. This CDR3 has 15 amino acids. Germline lookup yields CDR1 SGHRS and CDR2 YFSETQ. The entire variable domain, with the rest obtained from reference TRBV5-1 and TRBJ2-2, is as follows: KAGVTQTPRYLIKTRGQQVTLSCSPISGHRSVSWYQQTPGQGLQFLFEYFSETQRNKGNFPGRFSGRQFSNSRSEMNVSTLELGDSALYLCASSQGLSNTGELFFGEGSRLTVL.

V and J are TRBV5-1 and TRBJ2-7, with TRBD1 identical over 8 bases. Germline V gives CDR1 SGHRS, CDR2 YFSETQ. J lost 5 bases, V lost 1 base, and 5 bases had no gene match. This CDR3 contains 14 residues. CDR3 residues: CASSLTGGTNEQYF. The CDR3 DNA reads TGCGCCAGCAGCTTGACAGGGGGGACCAACGAGCAGTACTTC.

The chain uses TRBV7-2 and TRBJ2-1, with TRBD2 matching over 13 bases. Per the germline V gene, CDR1 is SGHTA and CDR2 is FQGNSA. The CDR3 length is 15 residues. Germline trimming cut 6 bases from V and 4 bases from J; bases unmatched to any gene: 3. DNA of the CDR3: TGTGCCAGCAGTGTGGGACTAGCGGGGTACAATGAGCAGTTCTTC. Amino acid sequence: CASSVGLAGYNEQFF.

V usage is TRBV19 and J usage is TRBJ2-6; TRBD2 aligns across 11 bases. Per the germline V gene, CDR1 is LNHDA and CDR2 is SQIVND (reference sequence). This CDR3 spans 18 amino acids. V dropped 4 bases and J dropped 0; count of bases not matched to a gene: 5. The chain's CDR3 is CASSTPGLAASGANVLTF. Written as DNA, the CDR3 is TGTGCCAGTAGTACTCCGGGACTAGCGGCCTCTGGGGCCAACGTCCTGACTTTC.

The chain recombines TRBV6-5 with TRBJ2-7; TRBD1 matches at 9 bases. The CDR3 has 16 amino acids. The germline gives CDR1 MNHEY, CDR2 SVGAGI. Germline trimming cut 4 bases from V and 4 bases from J; bases unmatched to any gene: 11. CDR3 DNA: TGTGCCAGCAGTTCCGTTCCGGGACAGGGCTTTTACGAGCAGTACTTC. This translates into CASSSVPGQGFYEQYF.

The sample holds one count of this clone. V usage is TRBV5-6 and J usage is TRBJ2-7; no definite D call. This CDR3 has 12 amino acids. The germline V gene encodes CDR1 SGHDT and CDR2 YYEEEE. Trimming pared 6 bases from V and 9 bases from J, leaving 16 bases between. Here the CDR3 reads CASTGQTRGQYF. For the CDR3, the DNA is TGTGCCAGCACCGGGCAGACGCGAGGGCAGTACTTC.

The gene calls are TRBV6-6 and TRBJ1-1; no clear D gene. The CDR3 is made up of 13 amino acids. Trimming cost V 7 bases and J 0 bases, with 9 bases left between them. CDR1 is MNHNY, CDR2 SVGAGI, per germline (reference sequence). In DNA, the CDR3 is TGTGCCAGCACCCCGTTTATGAACACTGAAGCTTTCTTT. Translating gives CASTPFMNTEAFF.